The entry below describes one TCR beta chain. This CDR3 is 12 amino acids long. CDR1 is SGHTA and CDR2 is FQGNSA in the germline V gene. These data are taken from a study of T cells expressing NK-cell markers. Study-level background: Each TCR beta repertoire originated in sorted T cells that were CD3+CD56+NKG2C+, CD3+CD56+NKG2C- or CD3+CD56-NKG2C+.

Each CDR3 protein gets one entry in TCRdb, which reprocessed the 5' RACE reads and gives no DNA. This repertoire includes approximately 550,000 distinct CDR3 sequences. The sequence came from a man younger than 35 in good health. The rearrangement joins TRBV7-2 to TRBJ2-3. The sequenced material came from blood T cells: a sorted CD56 or NKG2C T cell subset, CD4+ or CD8+ T cells, or bulk PBMC T cells (not recorded which). The CDR3 loop reads CASSFEANTQYF.